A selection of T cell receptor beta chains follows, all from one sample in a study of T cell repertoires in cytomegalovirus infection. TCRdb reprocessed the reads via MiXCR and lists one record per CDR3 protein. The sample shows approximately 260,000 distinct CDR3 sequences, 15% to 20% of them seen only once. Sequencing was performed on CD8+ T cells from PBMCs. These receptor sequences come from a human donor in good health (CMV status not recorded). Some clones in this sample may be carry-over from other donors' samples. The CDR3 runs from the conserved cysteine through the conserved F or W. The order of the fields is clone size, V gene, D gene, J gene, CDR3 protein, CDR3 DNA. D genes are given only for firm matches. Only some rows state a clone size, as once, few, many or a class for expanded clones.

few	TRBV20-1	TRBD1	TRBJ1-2	CSARLWTGAEYGYTF	TGCAGTGCTAGACTCTGGACAGGGGCCGAGTATGGCTACACCTTC
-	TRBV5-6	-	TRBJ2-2	CASSLVPGSNEELFF	TGTGCCAGCAGCTTGGTCCCAGGGTCTAATGAGGAGCTGTTTTTT
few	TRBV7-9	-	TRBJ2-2	CASSSPRGDRELFF	TGTGCCAGCAGCTCACCGAGGGGGGATCGGGAGCTGTTTTTT
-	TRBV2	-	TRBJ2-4	CASSAPGLAKNIQYF	TGTGCCAGCAGTGCCCCAGGATTAGCCAAAAACATTCAGTACTTC
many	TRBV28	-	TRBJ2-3	CASSLTRFQISTDTQYF	TGTGCCAGCAGTTTAACTAGATTTCAGATAAGCACAGATACGCAGTATTTT
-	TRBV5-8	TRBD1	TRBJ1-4	CASSLRDRTTNQKLFF	TGTGCCAGCAGCTTACGGGACAGGACAACTAATCAAAAACTGTTTTTT
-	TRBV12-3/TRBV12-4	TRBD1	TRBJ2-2	CASSPEDGQGSTGELFF	TGTGCCAGCAGTCCAGAGGATGGACAGGGTAGCACCGGGGAGCTGTTTTTT
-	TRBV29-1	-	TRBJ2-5	CSVDGAQGEETQYF	TGCAGCGTTGATGGGGCACAGGGTGAGGAGACCCAGTACTTC
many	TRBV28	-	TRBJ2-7	CASSPVVGGRISYEQYF	TGTGCCAGCAGTCCAGTTGTAGGCGGACGGATTTCGTACGAGCAGTACTTC
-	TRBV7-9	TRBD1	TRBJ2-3	CASSSLQGATDTQYF	TGTGCCAGCAGCTCCTTACAGGGGGCCACAGATACGCAGTATTTT
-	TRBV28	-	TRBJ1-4	CASSLGDGKLFF	TGTGCCAGCAGTTTGGGCGACGGAAAACTGTTTTTT
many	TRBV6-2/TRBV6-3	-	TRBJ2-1	CASRINNEQFF	TGTGCCAGCAGAATAAACAATGAGCAGTTCTTC
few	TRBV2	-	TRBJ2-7	CASTYGDSILGEQYF	TGTGCCAGCACATACGGGGACTCCATTTTGGGGGAGCAGTACTTC
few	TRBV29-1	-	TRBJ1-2	CSVPFVGGGYTF	TGCAGCGTGCCCTTTGTCGGAGGTGGCTACACCTTC
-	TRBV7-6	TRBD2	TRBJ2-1	CAIWGGEQFF	TGTGCCATCTGGGGGGGAGAGCAGTTCTTC
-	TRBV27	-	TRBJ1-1	CASSLYPNTEAFF	TGTGCCAGCAGTTTATATCCGAACACTGAAGCTTTCTTT
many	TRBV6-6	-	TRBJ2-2	CASSYSMGTGELFF	TGTGCCAGCAGTTACTCGATGGGGACCGGGGAGCTGTTTTTT
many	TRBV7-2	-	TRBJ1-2	CASSLILQGLFYGYTF	TGTGCCAGCAGCTTAATCTTGCAGGGACTTTTCTATGGCTACACCTTC
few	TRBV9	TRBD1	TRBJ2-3	CASSVVGTAGDTQYF	TGTGCCAGCAGCGTAGTGGGGACAGCTGGAGATACGCAGTATTTT
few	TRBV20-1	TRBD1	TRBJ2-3	CSARDARQGSADTQYF	TGCAGTGCTAGAGACGCCCGACAGGGTAGCGCAGATACGCAGTATTTT
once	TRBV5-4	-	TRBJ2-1	CASSFYSSYNEQFF	TGTGCCAGCAGCTTTTACAGTTCCTACAATGAGCAGTTCTTC
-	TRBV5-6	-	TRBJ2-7	CASTNQTSMYLCASSFVTGDKQYF	-
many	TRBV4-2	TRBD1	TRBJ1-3	CASSQDTPRTGSGNTIYF	TGTGCCAGCAGCCAAGACACGCCCCGGACAGGGTCTGGAAACACCATATATTTT
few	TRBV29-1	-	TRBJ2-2	CSAEDGSYTGELFF	TGCAGCGCCGAAGACGGGAGTTACACCGGGGAGCTGTTTTTT
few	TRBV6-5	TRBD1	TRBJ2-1	CASSYSVTDRQGQFF	TGTGCCAGCAGTTACTCGGTAACCGACAGACAGGGGCAGTTCTTC
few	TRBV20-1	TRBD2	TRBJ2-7	CSARPGTSGDYEQYF	TGCAGTGCTAGACCGGGGACTAGCGGGGACTACGAGCAGTACTTC
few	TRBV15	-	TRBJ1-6	CATSRDLGTSSPLHF	TGTGCCACCAGCAGAGATCTAGGGACATCCTCACCCCTCCACTTT
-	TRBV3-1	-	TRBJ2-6	CASSQDVRSSGANVLTF	TGTGCCAGCAGCCAAGATGTCAGATCTTCTGGGGCCAACGTCCTGACTTTC
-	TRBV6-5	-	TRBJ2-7	CASRSSPTSSYEQYF	TGTGCCAGCCGCTCTAGTCCCACGAGCTCCTACGAGCAGTACTTC
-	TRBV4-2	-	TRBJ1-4	CASSQVGGDGEKLFF	TGTGCCAGCAGCCAAGTTGGTGGGGACGGCGAAAAACTGTTTTTT
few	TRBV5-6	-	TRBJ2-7	CASSPWSYEQYF	TGTGCCAGCAGCCCTTGGAGCTACGAGCAGTACTTC
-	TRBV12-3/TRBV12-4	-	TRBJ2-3	CASSWTSDTQYF	TGTGCCAGCAGTTGGACTTCAGATACGCAGTATTTT
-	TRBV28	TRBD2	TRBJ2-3	CASSLSPLEAGDKKDTQYF	TGTGCCAGCAGTTTATCCCCCCTAGAAGCGGGGGACAAGAAAGATACGCAGTATTTT
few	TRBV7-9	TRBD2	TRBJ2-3	CASSNTGGRVWTDTQYF	TGTGCCAGCAGCAATACGGGGGGGCGGGTTTGGACAGATACGCAGTATTTT
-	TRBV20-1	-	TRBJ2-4	CSATGRSTAKNIQYF	TGCAGTGCTACCGGCCGGTCTACAGCCAAAAACATTCAGTACTTC
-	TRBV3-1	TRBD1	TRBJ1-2	CASRPDRGHAGYTF	TGTGCCAGCAGACCGGACAGGGGGCATGCTGGCTACACCTTC
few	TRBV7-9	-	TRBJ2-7	CASSSTVTLSYEQYF	TGTGCCAGCAGCTCAACAGTCACCCTCTCCTACGAGCAGTACTTC
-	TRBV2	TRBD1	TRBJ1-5	CASSGDRAKGSNQPQHF	TGTGCCAGCAGTGGTGACAGGGCAAAGGGGAGCAATCAGCCCCAGCATTTT
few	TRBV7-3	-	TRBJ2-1	CASSLRAGSYNEQFF	TGTGCCAGCAGCTTAAGAGCGGGCTCCTACAATGAGCAGTTCTTC
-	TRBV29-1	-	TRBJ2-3	CSVHFLWVTSTDTQYF	TGCAGCGTTCATTTTTTGTGGGTAACTAGCACAGATACGCAGTATTTT
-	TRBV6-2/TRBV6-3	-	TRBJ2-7	CASRQLTGSYEQYF	TGTGCCAGCAGGCAACTAACCGGCTCCTACGAGCAGTACTTC
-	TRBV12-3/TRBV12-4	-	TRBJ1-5	CASGNEYSNQPQHF	TGTGCCAGCGGGAACGAATATAGCAATCAGCCCCAGCATTTT
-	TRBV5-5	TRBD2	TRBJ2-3	CASSLYSSGDSTDTQYF	TGTGCCAGCAGCCTATACAGTAGCGGGGATAGCACAGATACGCAGTATTTT
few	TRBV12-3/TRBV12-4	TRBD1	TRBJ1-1	CASTGTANGAEAFF	TGTGCCAGCACCGGGACAGCGAATGGGGCTGAAGCTTTCTTT
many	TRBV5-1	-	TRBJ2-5	CASSLDGTTQETQYF	TGCGCCAGCAGCTTGGATGGGACGACGCAAGAGACCCAGTACTTC
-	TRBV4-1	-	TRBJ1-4	CASSQGFSADNEKLFF	TGCGCCAGCAGCCAAGGCTTCAGCGCCGATAATGAAAAACTGTTTTTT
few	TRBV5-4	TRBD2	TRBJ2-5	CASRPSGGAETQYF	TGTGCCAGCAGACCTAGCGGGGGGGCCGAGACCCAGTACTTC
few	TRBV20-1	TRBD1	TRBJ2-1	CSASTGTGSYNEQFF	TGCAGTGCTTCAACCGGGACAGGGTCCTACAATGAGCAGTTCTTC
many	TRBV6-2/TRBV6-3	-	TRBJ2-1	CASSYGRHNEQFF	TGTGCCAGCAGTTACGGACGGCACAATGAGCAGTTCTTC
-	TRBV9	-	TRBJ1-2	CASSVFEASRGNGYTF	TGTGCCAGCAGCGTATTTGAAGCCTCCAGAGGGAATGGCTACACCTTC
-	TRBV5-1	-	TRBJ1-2	CASSFNQETNYGYTF	TGCGCCAGCAGCTTTAACCAGGAGACTAACTATGGCTACACCTTC
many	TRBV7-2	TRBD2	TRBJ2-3	CASSRSAGGLTDTQYF	TGTGCCAGCAGCCGTTCGGCGGGGGGACTCACAGATACGCAGTATTTT
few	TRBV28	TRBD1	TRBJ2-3	CASSFPEGDSLSRTDTQYF	TGTGCCAGCAGTTTCCCTGAGGGGGACAGCCTCTCCCGCACAGATACGCAGTATTTT
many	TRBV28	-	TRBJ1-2	CASSLTRETYGYTF	TGTGCCAGCAGTTTAACCAGGGAGACCTATGGCTACACCTTC